Below are 20 T cell receptor beta chains sequenced from a single sample in a study of T cell responses to AZD1222 COVID-19 vaccine. Only in-frame clones appear in the TCRdb table, and some are missing; sequencing was by immunoSEQ multiplex PCR. The table lists 150,000 to 190,000 clones, 87% of them singletons. This material consisted of peripheral blood, taken 28 days after the second AZD1222 dose. Receptors were obtained from an adult who received the AZD1222 COVID-19 vaccine.

The sample holds a few counts of this clone. V gene TRBV19 combines with J gene TRBJ2-2; 10 bases map to TRBD2. CDR3 length: 15 residues. Looked up from germline, CDR1 is LNHDA and CDR2 is SQIVND (reference sequence). J was trimmed by 7 bases and V by 9 bases; bases with no gene match: 11. This CDR3 reads CASTSGTASVGELFF. The CDR3 DNA follows: TGTGCCAGCACTAGCGGGACCGCCTCGGTCGGGGAGCTGTTTTTT.

This sequence joins TRBV6-5 and TRBJ1-2, with 8 positions matching TRBD1. V shed 5 bases, J shed 4 bases, and the junction held 3 bases outside the gene matches. The CDR3 spans 13 residues. Germline V lookup: CDR1 MNHEY, CDR2 SVGAGI. CDR3 nucleotides: TGTGCCAGCAGTCGGACAGGGACCTATGGCTACACCTTC. Translating gives CASSRTGTYGYTF.

The chain joins TRBV7-2 to TRBJ2-7; possibly TRBD2 for D (6 bases). The V end was cut by 10 bases, the J end by 4 bases, with 20 bases between. Germline CDR1 reads SGHTA; CDR2 reads FQGNSA. This CDR3 is 14 amino acids long. CDR3 bases: TGTGCCATCCAGAGAGTGCGGGGACCTTACGAGCAGTACTTC. This gives the protein CAIQRVRGPYEQYF.

CDR3 sequence: CASSRDPKGEQFF. CDR3 nucleotides: TGTGCCAGTAGTAGGGACCCCAAGGGTGAGCAGTTCTTC. The rearrangement joins TRBV19 to TRBJ2-1; D might be TRBD1 or TRBD2, each matching 5 bases. From germline, CDR1 is LNHDA and CDR2 SQIVND (reference sequence). CDR3 length equals 13 residues. Trimming cost V 4 bases and J 9 bases, with 13 bases left between them.

The CDR3 DNA reads TGTGCCAGCAGCGGGGGGAATCGACTAGCGGGGTACAATGAGCAGTTCTTC. This codes for CASSGGNRLAGYNEQFF. The gene calls are TRBV5-4 and TRBJ2-1; 11 bases map to TRBD2. CDR3 length equals 17 residues. In germline, CDR1 is SGHNT, CDR2 YYREEE (reference sequence). The J segment lost 4 bases and the V segment lost 4 bases, leaving 10 bases of the junction unmatched. Filled out from reference TRBV5-4 and TRBJ2-1, the complete variable domain reads ETGVTQSPTHLIKTRGQQVTLRCSSQSGHNTVSWYQQALGQGPQFIFQYYREEENGRGNFPPRFSGLQFPNYSSELNVNALELDDSALYLCASSGGNRLAGYNEQFFGPGTRLTVL.

The chain employs TRBV28 and TRBJ1-2; D gene uncertain. The germline V gene has CDR1 MDHEN and CDR2 SYDVKM. The length of the CDR3 is 13 residues. V shed 6 bases and J shed 4 bases, with 12 bases lying between them. The CDR3 sequence is CASRDGTSYGYTF. For the CDR3, the DNA is TGTGCCAGCAGGGACGGAACATCCTATGGCTACACCTTC.

The V and J genes are TRBV30 and TRBJ2-2; D is possibly TRBD2 (5 bases). Trimming stripped 0 bases from V and 6 bases from J, with 11 bases between. The CDR3 extends over 14 amino acids. Germline CDR1 GTSNPN, CDR2 SVGIG (reference sequence). The CDR3 here is CAWSVVAHAGELFF. CDR3 sequence (DNA): TGTGCCTGGAGTGTGGTAGCGCATGCCGGGGAGCTGTTTTTT.

The table lists this clone with a count of one. Here the CDR3 reads CASSRGTLGTGELFF. As DNA, the CDR3 is TGTGCCAGCAGCCGGGGGACTCTAGGGACCGGGGAGCTGTTTTTT. The rearrangement uses TRBV11-2 and TRBJ2-2, with D perhaps TRBD2 (6 bases). The CDR3 runs 15 residues. Trimming left V 5 bases short and J 5 bases short, with 15 bases between. CDR1 SGHAT and CDR2 FQNNGV come from the germline V gene.

The rearrangement joins TRBV3-1 (or the pseudogene TRBV3-2) to TRBJ1-6; 9 nucleotides line up with TRBD1. Per the germline V gene, CDR1 is LGHDT and CDR2 is YNNKEL (reference sequence). The V segment lost 2 bases and the J segment 5 bases; nucleotides outside the gene matches: 4. The CDR3 length is 16 residues. The CDR3 DNA sequence: TGTGCCAGCAGCCAAAAGTGGGACAGGGATAATTCACCCCTCCACTTT. Protein product: CASSQKWDRDNSPLHF.

The V and J genes are TRBV7-9 and TRBJ1-2; TRBD1 is a possible D gene (5 bases). There are 16 residues in the CDR3. Trimming stripped 3 bases from V and 6 bases from J, with 20 bases between. Germline V lookup: CDR1 SEHNR, CDR2 FQNEAQ (reference sequence). The CDR3 protein is CASSLGAPDRTHGYTF. In DNA form, the CDR3 reads TGTGCCAGCAGCTTGGGAGCTCCCGACAGAACACATGGCTACACCTTC. The variable domain in full, with the rest retrieved from reference TRBV7-9 and TRBJ1-2, is DTGVSQNPRHKITKRGQNVTFRCDPISEHNRLYWYRQTLGQGPEFLTYFQNEAQLEKSRLLSDRFSAERPKGSFSTLEIQRTEQGDSAMYLCASSLGAPDRTHGYTFGSGTRLTVV.

The CDR3: CASSPLSSPPEYF. Here the CDR3 DNA reads TGTGCCAGCTCACCACTTTCAAGCCCTCCGGAGTACTTC. J is TRBJ2-7 and V is TRBV18; unclear D gene. This CDR3 is built from 13 residues. V dropped 1 base and J dropped 11 bases, with 15 bases sitting between them. Germline V gene lookup returns CDR1 KGHSH and CDR2 LQKENI.

This clone was found once. The rearrangement links TRBV6-1 to TRBJ2-3, with D perhaps TRBD1 or TRBD2 (5 bases each). The V gene lost 3 bases and the J gene lost 3 bases, with 7 bases spanning the gap. Germline lookup yields CDR1 MNHNS and CDR2 SASEGT. The CDR3 runs to 13 residues. The CDR3 spells CASSEGRTDTQYF. The CDR3 DNA reads TGTGCCAGCAGTGAGGGACGGACAGATACGCAGTATTTT.

V usage is TRBV30 and J usage is TRBJ2-2; a weak D match, TRBD2 (5 bases). CDR3 length: 13 residues. Germline values: CDR1 GTSNPN, CDR2 SVGIG (reference sequence). The ends were cut back, 4 bases at V and 7 bases at J, with 13 bases in the middle. The CDR3 loop reads CAWNPNGVGELFF. The CDR3 coding sequence is TGTGCCTGGAACCCGAACGGGGTCGGGGAGCTGTTTTTT. The whole variable domain, filled in from reference TRBV30 and TRBJ2-2, reads SQTIHQWPATLVQPVGSPLSLECTVEGTSNPNLYWYRQAAGRGLQLLFYSVGIGQISSEVPQNLSASRPQDRQFILSSKKLLLSDSGFYLCAWNPNGVGELFFGEGSRLTVL.

The chain is built from TRBV7-3 and TRBJ1-6, with D possibly TRBD1 on 6 matching bases. Germline values: CDR1 SGHTA, CDR2 FQGTGA. V was clipped by 3 bases and J by 7 bases, with 13 bases between them. The CDR3 runs to 15 residues. DNA of the CDR3: TGTGCCAGCAGCTTCTCCAGGGGTAGGAATTCACCCCTCCACTTT. Its translation: CASSFSRGRNSPLHF.

This clone has a handful of counts. The genes are TRBV7-9 and TRBJ2-1, with a weak D call TRBD1 (5 bases). This CDR3 has 14 amino acids. The germline V gene has CDR1 SEHNR and CDR2 FQNEAQ (reference sequence). V was shortened by 1 base and J by 10 bases, with 14 bases between the two germline ends. The chain's CDR3 is CASSLDSESGEQFF. Written as DNA, the CDR3 is TGTGCCAGCAGCTTAGACAGCGAGTCAGGGGAGCAGTTCTTC.

This clone came up once. The rearrangement links TRBV5-4 to TRBJ2-2, with 7 bases aligning to TRBD2. The CDR3 is 16 amino acids. CDR1 SGHNT and CDR2 YYREEE come from the germline V gene (reference sequence). With V trimmed by 4 bases and J by 4 bases, 10 bases remained unmatched. CDR3 sequence (DNA): TGTGCCAGCAGCGGGCGGGTAGCGGGCGGCACCGGGGAGCTGTTTTTT. As protein: CASSGRVAGGTGELFF.

This chain connects TRBV6-1 to TRBJ1-2; D not certain. CDR1 MNHNS and CDR2 SASEGT come from the germline V gene. The CDR3 is made up of 16 amino acids. Trimming removed 1 base at V and 6 bases at J, with 18 bases between. This chain's CDR3 is CASSEGIGVFTNGYTF. The CDR3 DNA sequence: TGTGCCAGCAGTGAAGGTATAGGTGTCTTCACCAATGGCTACACCTTC.

The chain uses TRBV5-4 and TRBJ2-3, with TRBD2 identical over 10 bases. The CDR3 loop spans 15 amino acids. V trimming: 4 bases; J trimming: 1 base; junction bases outside the gene matches: 3. In germline, CDR1 is SGHNT, CDR2 YYREEE (reference sequence). This chain's CDR3 is CASSTAGGGTDTQYF. DNA for the CDR3: TGTGCCAGCAGCACAGCGGGAGGGGGCACAGATACGCAGTATTTT.

This sequence joins TRBV4-3 and TRBJ2-7; 7 bases line up with TRBD2. From germline, CDR1 is LGHNA and CDR2 YSLEER. V was clipped by 4 bases and J by 1 base; unmatched bases: 7. This CDR3 has 15 amino acids. This CDR3 is CASSLYSGPSYEQYF. CDR3 coding DNA: TGCGCCAGCAGCCTATATAGCGGGCCTTCCTACGAGCAGTACTTC.

The V call is TRBV2, the J call TRBJ1-3; D gene unclear. This CDR3 comprises 12 residues. Germline-derived CDR1 and CDR2 are SNHLY and FYNNEI. V lost 5 bases to trimming and J lost 3 bases, with 5 bases between them. CDR3 nucleotides: TGTGCCAGCAGTCCCGATGGAAACACCATATATTTT. Encoded protein: CASSPDGNTIYF.